This TCR beta chain was identified during a study of T cells in Graves' hyperthyroidism and ophthalmopathy (dated by TCRdb to about 2019). Broadly, across the study: Peripheral blood was sampled at the time of initial diagnosis, prior to any treatment. To identify distinguishing TCR V-J signatures, a discovery cohort of 100 patients was used, comprising 43 with Graves' ophthalmopathy and around 60 with stable Graves' hyperthyroidism. An independent validation cohort of 18 to 20 hyperthyroidism patients and about 16 patients who later progressed to ophthalmopathy tested prospective prediction of ophthalmopathy. The approximately 97 discovery patients were randomly divided into training and test sets at a 7:3 ratio. In addition, the study compared T-cell repertoires in thyroid tissue and in blood from several Graves' hyperthyroidism patients. Once sampling was done, hyperthyroidism patients were given methimazole at a starting dose of 30 mg daily, whereas ophthalmopathy patients were given high-dose intravenous methylprednisolone. TCR Vbeta CDR3 sequencing of approximately 140 peripheral blood samples (approximately 44 ophthalmopathy, 75 to 85 hyperthyroidism and some 17 progressor patients) is reported in the paper. The research as a whole found: No statistical method was used to set the sample size in advance, and investigators knew the group allocation. Blood samples also contained most of the expanded thyroid clonotypes (frequency above 0.001), which suggests that blood repertoires may reflect thyroid immune responses. A 13 V-J signature model separated ophthalmopathy from stable hyperthyroidism, with approximately 87% sensitivity and roughly 82% specificity in cross-validation and 80%/75% in testing. During validation, the model predicted progression to ophthalmopathy a median of roughly 7.1 months ahead of onset, with more than 60% sensitivity and about 75% specificity.

In regard to this clonotype: Its antigen is unknown. It may be a read error: a sequence one base away is much more abundant.

Hyperthyroidism patients were newly diagnosed, had a disease duration of under 2 months, and were aged 18 to 65 years. Patients with uncontrolled infections, other autoimmune diseases, pregnancy or lactation were excluded. Diagnoses were established on the basis of clinical symptoms, serum thyroxine and TRAb, thyroid ultrasound, and orbital computed tomography. Blood from progressor patients was drawn when they were first diagnosed with hyperthyroidism, before any ophthalmopathy symptoms appeared. Ficoll-Paque density gradient centrifugation was used to isolate PBMCs from around 10 ml of fresh peripheral blood. Patients classed as progressors first received a Graves' hyperthyroidism diagnosis and then went on to develop ophthalmopathy during follow-up. Total RNA was extracted using Trizol reagent, and RNA quality was assessed on an Agilent 2100 Bioanalyzer. The TCR beta CDR3 regions were amplified from RNA transcripts. A first-round RT-PCR of the TCR CDR3 used the HTBI primer set with the Qiagen OneStep RT-PCR kit. Libraries were constructed in a second round of multiplex PCR, after which size selection and purification were carried out. Paired-end sequencing of the libraries was performed with 100 bp reads on an Illumina HiSeq2000. Regarding the original processing steps: Raw data were processed with SOAPnuke, discarding reads with adapters, uncalled bases, mean Phred below 15, or no exact constant-primer or identifier match. High-quality paired reads were merged with COPE v1.2.5, and unique nucleotide sequences were defined as clonotypes. Clonotypes were aligned to IMGT TRBV, TRBD and TRBJ reference segments using MiTCR v1.1. The analysis was restricted to V-J combinations with a frequency above 0.0001, which together covered 99.2% of the repertoires. The TCS score was defined as F50 (clonal expansion) divided by E x V (chaos), with BLOSUM62-based TCRdist calculated between CDR3 peptides within each V-J. Welch's t-statistics and random forest reduced fewer than 550 V-J features to 13, which were used in a naive Bayes classifier (R e1071). TCRdb's own reprocessing of the public reads used fastp at Q25 and MiXCR and kept productive beta chains. Every entry covers one CDR3 protein and lists the most common genes and DNA from its rows. None of the V and J calls come from the authors' own analysis; TCRdb made them. In this sample the table shows under 350,000 distinct CDR3 sequences, 13% of which occur a single time. 6.5% to 10% of the sample goes to the ten largest clones.

This TCR came from a woman in her thirties with Graves' hyperthyroidism that later progressed to Graves' ophthalmopathy. Source material: blood.

The CDR3 reads CASSYPGLAGREHQETQYF. The nucleotides read TGTGCCAGCAGTTATCCGGGACTAGCGGGAAGGGAGCACCAAGAGACCCAGTACTTC. The V and J genes are TRBV6-1 and TRBJ2-5; TRBD2 agrees with 13 junctional bases. Germline trimming amounts to 5 bases on V and 0 bases on J, with 12 as the count of junction bases outside the gene matches. Counted from cysteine to phenylalanine, this CDR3 has 19 amino acids. Only the CDR3 DNA stays, 57 bases, in frame from base 1. Based on the germline V gene, the CDR1 and CDR2 sequences are MNHNS and SASEGT.